This record covers a single TCR beta chain. This clonotype has a handful of counts. It lacks a known antigen. No quality values exist for individual bases; no much larger clone is one base distant. The sample originates from a study of CD8 T cells in ankylosing spondylitis (dated by TCRdb to about 2017). A note on the overall study: T cell receptor beta repertoires were profiled in healthy donors and ankylosing spondylitis patients so that disease-linked TCR variants could be found. The full study cohort was made up of about 25 ankylosing spondylitis patients and more than 90 healthy donors. Peripheral blood was sampled, and synovial fluid was also collected from ankylosing spondylitis patients. Paper-wide results and their limitations: According to the report, matched synovial fluid samples from ankylosing spondylitis patients were significantly enriched for the disease-linked clones. Some TCR beta motif variants had previously been reported in synovial fluid and blood of reactive arthritis patients, which suggested common disease-initiation mechanisms. A TCR beta motif of several highly homologous amino acid variants appeared characteristic of blood from ankylosing spondylitis patients. In peripheral blood, the disease-linked clones were found at relatively low frequencies and had a CD8+ phenotype.

Sequencer: Illumina HiSeq 2500. TCR beta libraries were prepared by quantitative 5'-RACE with molecular barcodes. As for how the authors treated the data: A new computational method based on a probabilistic model of VDJ rearrangement was used to identify disease-linked TCR variants. TCRdb reanalyzed the raw reads on its own, using fastp at Q25 for trimming and MiXCR for clone calling, and kept in-frame beta chains. Every CDR3 protein is listed once, alongside the most common genes and DNA of its rows. TCRdb, not the authors, supplied the V and J calls. The sample table lists approximately 400,000 distinct CDR3 sequences, roughly 17% of them with a count of one. Of the sample, over 0.9% is held by the ten largest clones. The CDR3 spans 11 residues, from the cysteine through the phenylalanine. The only DNA kept is the CDR3, 33 bases in frame from the first base. V and J lose 10 bases and 8 bases, and a span of 12 bases separates them. The germline V gene yields KGHSH for CDR1 and LQKENI for CDR2.

The sequence was collected from a male donor with ankylosing spondylitis. The sequencing sample was made of blood, either unsorted or a sorted T cell fraction (not recorded which). Recombination connected TRBV18 to TRBJ2-1; the D gene is unclear. Here the CDR3 is given as CATTRLDEQFF. The DNA sequence is TGTGCCACCACCCGTTTGGATGAGCAGTTCTTC. Outside the CDR3, residues come from the reference TRBV18 and TRBJ2-1 proteins, so the full variable domain is: NAGVMQNPRHLVRRRGQEARLRCSPMKGHSHVYWYRQLPEEGLKFMVYLQKENIIDESGMPKERFSAEFPKEGPSILRIQQVVRGDSAAYFCATTRLDEQFFGPGTRLTVL.